Included here is one T cell receptor (beta chain) sequence, with context. This entry belongs to a study of shared clonotypes between healthy human individuals. The CDR3 is made up of 14 amino acids. Germline lookup yields CDR1 MNHEY and CDR2 SMNVEV (reference sequence). After removal of 6 bases from V and 3 bases from J, the junction contained 3 bases not matched to a gene. Naive CD8 isolation took CD45RO-negative cells positively selected for CCR7 and excluded terminally differentiated effector memory CD45RA+ cells. Measured with immunoSEQ multiplex PCR; TCRdb has only the in-frame clones, and not every one. The sample yields 2 million to 2.5 million clones, about 93% seen once.

This receptor was identified in a man aged 18 to 35 in good health. Some clones in this sample may be carry-over from other donors' samples. The rearrangement joins TRBV27 to TRBJ2-7, with 12 bases fitting TRBD2. The sample was naive CD8+ T cells from PBMCs. Here the CDR3 reads CASRGGLAGYEQYF. The CDR3, as DNA: TGTGCCAGCAGGGGGGGACTAGCGGGCTACGAGCAGTACTTC.